The 28 T cell receptor beta chains presented below share a single source sample, sequenced in a study of blood T cells in healthy people across ages (dated by TCRdb to the mid-2010s). Libraries were prepared through 5' RACE. This sample was sequenced with an Illumina HiSeq 2500. A second PCR of about 6 to 12 cycles was performed with a sample-barcoded 5' primer and a J-beta primer mix. In TCRdb, the public reads were trimmed at Q25 with fastp and aligned with MiXCR, with productive beta chains retained. Each entry is one CDR3 protein sequence, shown with its most common DNA and genes. For this sample there are more than 1 million distinct CDR3 sequences; around 45% appear just once. The biggest ten clones account for under 20% of the sample. The sequenced sample was blood. All receptors come from a woman aged 55 to 70 in good health.

The chain employs TRBV7-2 and TRBJ2-3; TRBD2 is a possible D gene (7 bases). The CDR3 spans 13 residues. Germline-derived CDR1 and CDR2 are SGHTA and FQGNSA. V lost 5 bases and J 6 bases, leaving 12 bases between the germline ends. The CDR3 DNA reads as TGTGCCAGCAGCATAGGGGGGGGGGATACGCAGTATTTT. It translates to CASSIGGGDTQYF.

The genes are TRBV27 and TRBJ2-3, with D perhaps matching TRBD2 (5 bases). Germline V gives CDR1 MNHEY, CDR2 SMNVEV (reference sequence). The CDR3 length is 15 residues. V lost 3 bases and J lost 2, with 12 bases in between. As DNA, the CDR3 is TGTGCCAGCAGTTTTGGGAGTGGAGCCACAGATACGCAGTATTTT. Protein: CASSFGSGATDTQYF.

V is TRBV29-1 and J is TRBJ2-3, with D tentatively TRBD2 (6 bases). Germline CDR1 is SQVTM and CDR2 is ANQGSEA. The CDR3 is 13 residues long. In nucleotides, the CDR3 is TGCAGTGCTGGGGGGTTCGGCACAGATACGCAGTATTTT. This sequence encodes CSAGGFGTDTQYF.

This clonotype has more than one count but fewer than ten. CDR3 sequence: CASSPIRGVGEQYF. DNA of the CDR3: TGTGCCAGCAGCCCCATACGGGGAGTAGGCGAGCAGTACTTC. The rearrangement joins TRBV9 to TRBJ2-4; TRBD2 is a possible D gene (5 bases). TRBJ2-7 explains the end of the DNA better; the J call may be wrong. In germline, CDR1 is SGDLS, CDR2 YYNGEE. This CDR3 contains 14 residues.

This clonotype was detected a few times. This chain uses TRBV20-1 with TRBJ2-3; TRBD1 aligns across 8 bases. Germline V gene lookup returns CDR1 DFQATT and CDR2 SNEGSKA (reference sequence). The trim removed 2 bases at V and 3 bases at J, leaving 10 bases unmatched. The CDR3 runs 16 residues. CDR3 sequence: CSARPGQGRRTDTQYF. The CDR3 nucleotides read TGCAGTGCTAGACCAGGACAGGGTCGGAGAACAGATACGCAGTATTTT.

The rearrangement uses TRBV28 and TRBJ2-3; perhaps D is TRBD1 or TRBD2 (5 bases each). Trimming removed 6 bases at V and 1 base at J, with 14 bases between. Germline V gene sequence: CDR1 MDHEN, CDR2 SYDVKM. The CDR3 has 15 amino acids. The CDR3 DNA reads as TGTGCCAGCAGCCGCGGACGGGGACGCACAGATACGCAGTATTTT. Translated, it gives CASSRGRGRTDTQYF.

This clonotype was seen just once. For the CDR3, the DNA is TGTGCCAGCAGCCAAGGTCTACCAATTCAGTACTTC. Translated, it gives CASSQGLPIQYF. The V gene is TRBV3-1, the J gene TRBJ2-5; D not resolved. The germline V gene has CDR1 LGHDT and CDR2 YNNKEL (reference sequence). The V and J ends lost 1 base and 11 bases respectively, with 11 bases between them. The CDR3 totals 12 residues.

This chain connects TRBV6-5 to TRBJ2-5; 10 bases align to TRBD2. The CDR3 runs to 14 residues. V gave up 5 bases and J gave up 11 bases; unmatched junction bases: 11. Germline V gene data show CDR1 as MNHEY and CDR2 as SVGAGI. The CDR3 sequence is CASSGLAGANEQYF. DNA of the CDR3: TGTGCCAGCAGTGGTCTAGCGGGAGCAAATGAGCAGTACTTC.

This chain links TRBV27 with TRBJ2-2, with D hard to call. CDR3 length: 15 residues. The germline gives CDR1 MNHEY, CDR2 SMNVEV (reference sequence). V was shortened by 5 bases and J by 6 bases, with 16 bases between the two germline ends. In nucleotides, the CDR3 is TGTGCCAGCAGTCTTTCCGTGGATACTGCCGGGGAGCTGTTTTTT. As protein: CASSLSVDTAGELFF.

The table lists this clonotype with a count of one. The V and J genes are TRBV6-1 and TRBJ1-4; 7 bases line up with TRBD1. CDR3 size: 14 residues. After removal of 7 bases from V and 6 bases from J, the junction contained 8 bases not matched to a gene. Germline V gene data show CDR1 as MNHNS and CDR2 as SASEGT. The CDR3 DNA reads as TGTGCCAGCATCTCGACAGGGTGGGATGAAAAACTGTTTTTT. Translation: CASISTGWDEKLFF.

The rearrangement joins TRBV20-1 to TRBJ2-3; 9 positions agree with TRBD2. The germline V gene encodes CDR1 DFQATT and CDR2 SNEGSKA (reference sequence). With V trimmed by 6 bases and J by 3 bases, 7 bases remained unmatched. This CDR3 comprises 14 residues. The DNA for the CDR3 is TGCAGTGCCCCTCGGCGGGAGGGGACAGATACGCAGTATTTT. It yields the protein CSAPRREGTDTQYF.

This sequence joins TRBV12-3 or TRBV12-4 and TRBJ2-3; the D is unclear. The V end was cut by 4 bases, the J end by 6 bases, with 8 bases between. The CDR3 is 12 amino acids. CDR3 in DNA: TGTGCCAGCAGTTCACCGTCTGATACGCAGTATTTT. Its translation is CASSSPSDTQYF.

The J gene is TRBJ2-7, the V gene TRBV28, with 9 bases aligning to TRBD2. The V gene end was trimmed by 1 base and the J gene end by 1 base; junction bases not matched to a gene: 14. CDR1 is MDHEN and CDR2 is SYDVKM in the germline V gene. The CDR3 spans 19 residues. The CDR3 region is CASSLLVVTSGRHSYEQYF. DNA of the CDR3: TGTGCCAGCAGTTTATTGGTGGTAACGAGCGGGAGGCATTCCTACGAGCAGTACTTC.

This clonotype has just a few counts. The chain couples TRBV25-1 to TRBJ2-5; no firm D call. Matching the DNA end better, TRBJ2-7 makes the J call doubtful. This CDR3 comprises 14 residues. Germline CDR1 is MGHDK and CDR2 is SYGVNS. The CDR3 region is CASSEYGENYEQYF. The CDR3 DNA reads as TGTGCCAGCAGTGAATACGGAGAAAACTACGAGCAGTACTTC.

This chain links TRBV6-5 with TRBJ2-4; 9 nucleotides agree with TRBD2. The end of the DNA aligns better with TRBJ2-7, so the J call may be wrong. Per germline, CDR1 MNHEY and CDR2 SVGAGI. CDR3 size: 16 residues. CDR3 in amino acids: CASSTSAAGGLGEQYF. The CDR3 DNA reads as TGTGCCAGCAGTACCAGTGCGGCGGGAGGGCTGGGCGAGCAGTACTTC.

The table lists this clonotype with a few counts. This chain links TRBV5-4 with TRBJ1-2; D is perhaps TRBD1 (6 bases). The CDR3 spans 13 residues. Looked up from germline, CDR1 is SGHNT and CDR2 is YYREEE (reference sequence). The V and J ends lost 5 bases and 5 bases respectively, with 13 bases between them. CDR3 nucleotides: TGTGCCAGCAGTTCGAACCAGGGGTATGGCTACACCTTC. Translating gives CASSSNQGYGYTF. Drawing the rest from reference TRBV5-4 and TRBJ1-2, the complete variable domain is ETGVTQSPTHLIKTRGQQVTLRCSSQSGHNTVSWYQQALGQGPQFIFQYYREEENGRGNFPPRFSGLQFPNYSSELNVNALELDDSALYLCASSSNQGYGYTFGSGTRLTVV.

This clonotype was detected only once. The V and J genes are TRBV6-4 and TRBJ2-3, with 13 positions matching TRBD2. The CDR3 runs to 15 residues. Germline CDR1 is MRHNA and CDR2 is SNTAGT. V trimming: 6 bases; J trimming: 5 bases; junction bases outside the gene matches: 5. The CDR3 protein is CASSRLAGGQDTQYF. CDR3 DNA: TGTGCCAGCAGCCGACTAGCGGGAGGCCAAGATACGCAGTATTTT.

This clonotype was detected a few times. V is TRBV10-3 and J is TRBJ1-6, with unresolved D. Between the trimmed V and J ends, which lost 8 bases and 4 bases, there was a span of 6 bases. Looked up from germline, CDR1 is ENHRY and CDR2 is SYGVKD. This CDR3 is 12 amino acids long. The CDR3 region is CAISMYNSPLHF. The CDR3 bases are TGTGCCATCTCTATGTATAATTCACCCCTCCACTTT.

The chain links TRBV29-1 to TRBJ1-2, with 8 bases identical to TRBD1. V trimming: 8 bases; J trimming: 6 bases; junction bases outside the gene matches: 11. This CDR3 is built from 13 residues. Germline CDR1 SQVTM, CDR2 ANQGSEA. This CDR3 is CSIQGGMIDGYTF. CDR3 sequence (DNA): TGCAGCATACAGGGGGGGATGATCGATGGCTACACCTTC.

The chain combines TRBV20-1 with TRBJ1-2; 9 positions agree with TRBD1. This CDR3 region has 16 residues. CDR1 and CDR2 (germline): DFQATT, SNEGSKA (reference sequence). The V and J ends lost 0 bases and 1 base, in that order; junction bases with no gene match: 6. CDR3 DNA: TGCAGTGCTAGAGATTTGGACAGGGGCTTTAACTATGGCTACACCTTC. It specifies CSARDLDRGFNYGYTF.

This clonotype was found a few times. This sequence joins TRBV27 and TRBJ2-5; the match to TRBD2 covers 11 bases. With V trimmed by 6 bases and J by 1 base, 7 bases remained unmatched. Germline V lookup: CDR1 MNHEY, CDR2 SMNVEV (reference sequence). This CDR3 has 16 amino acids. CDR3 loop: CASRGSSGRPQETQYF. The CDR3 nucleotides read TGTGCCAGCAGAGGGTCTAGCGGGAGGCCCCAAGAGACCCAGTACTTC.

This clonotype has a handful of counts. This chain joins TRBV5-1 and TRBJ2-5, with TRBD1 identical over 7 bases. The J call may be incorrect, as the DNA end agrees better with TRBJ2-7. The CDR3 extends over 17 amino acids. Germline assignment: CDR1 SGHRS and CDR2 YFSETQ. CDR3: CASSLAPFGQGVYEQYF. The CDR3 DNA sequence: TGCGCCAGCAGCTTGGCCCCCTTCGGGCAGGGGGTATACGAGCAGTACTTC.

On this clonotype: A single base separates this from a much larger clone, so it may be a read error. This rearrangement joins TRBV6-6 to TRBJ2-7, with D perhaps TRBD2 (5 bases). The CDR3 sequence is 13 residues long. Between the trimmed V and J ends, which lost 6 bases and 0 bases, there was a span of 9 bases. Germline CDR1 MNHNY, CDR2 SVGAGI (reference sequence). As DNA, the CDR3 is TGTGCCAGCAGGGAGGCTAGCTCCTACGAGCAGTACTTC. This codes for CASREASSYEQYF.

This clonotype was observed at least ten times. V and J are TRBV24-1 and TRBJ2-3; 7 bases are shared with TRBD2. Germline V gene lookup returns CDR1 KGHDR and CDR2 SFDVKD. V shed 9 bases, J shed 3 bases, and the junction held 2 bases outside the gene matches. The CDR3 spans 12 residues. CDR3 nucleotide sequence: TGTGCCACCGCGGGAGTAACAGATACGCAGTATTTT. It codes for CATAGVTDTQYF.

The chain carries TRBV6-1 and TRBJ2-1; D is possibly TRBD1 (5 bases). The CDR3 covers 13 residues. V dropped 1 base and J dropped 7 bases, with 8 bases sitting between them. CDR1 is MNHNS and CDR2 is SASEGT in the germline V gene. The CDR3: CASSEVRANEQFF. The CDR3 bases are TGTGCCAGCAGTGAAGTCAGGGCAAATGAGCAGTTCTTC.

J is TRBJ2-7 and V is TRBV4-3; 9 nucleotides align to TRBD2. V was pared by 1 base and J by 0 bases, with 1 base of the junction left unmatched. Germline CDR1 LGHNA, CDR2 YSLEER. This CDR3 has 15 residues. The CDR3 nucleotides read TGCGCCAGCAGCCAAGGAGCGGGGGGCTCCTACGAGCAGTACTTC. Translation gives CASSQGAGGSYEQYF.

The sample holds one count of this clonotype. The chain combines TRBV28 with TRBJ2-7; possible D gene TRBD2, 6 bases. V lost 3 bases, J lost 5 bases, and 17 bases lay in between. Germline loops: CDR1 MDHEN, CDR2 SYDVKM. This CDR3 contains 15 residues. CDR3 region: CASSFGGIGSDEQYF. The CDR3 nucleotides are TGTGCCAGCAGTTTTGGCGGGATAGGTTCGGACGAGCAGTACTTC.

In its sample, this clonotype was seen once. V gene TRBV27 combines with J gene TRBJ2-1, with TRBD1 identical over 8 bases. The CDR3 totals 16 residues. V lost 4 bases, J lost 7 bases, and 12 bases stayed unmatched. The germline V gene has CDR1 MNHEY and CDR2 SMNVEV (reference sequence). Here the CDR3 DNA reads TGTGCCAGCAGTTCCCCCGGGACAGGCTTAAGGAATGAGCAGTTCTTC. Translating it yields CASSSPGTGLRNEQFF.